This T cell receptor (beta chain) was identified during a study of cytomegalovirus exposure and HLA in healthy donors. There are 14 residues in the CDR3. Germline V CDR1 and CDR2: SQVTM, ANQGSEA. V gave up 3 bases and J gave up 2 bases, with 12 bases separating them. The PCR contained 60 Vbeta and 13 Jbeta primers. Measured with immunoSEQ multiplex PCR; TCRdb has only the in-frame clones, and not every one. The data contain more than 90,000 clones, about 75% of them singletons. These donors, healthy bone marrow donors, were studied. This TCR derives from a man aged 40-50 years in good health and CMV-seropositive. The chain employs TRBV29-1 and TRBJ2-3; TRBD2 is a possible D gene (7 bases). The sequencing sample was made of PBMCs. Here the CDR3 reads CSVEGRGVTDTQYF. The DNA for the CDR3 is TGCAGCGTTGAGGGGAGGGGGGTCACAGATACGCAGTATTTT.